This T cell receptor (beta chain) was documented in a study of cytomegalovirus exposure and HLA in healthy donors. Findings of the study overall: In an earlier analysis, about 87% or about 30%: the productive usage of most TCR beta V segments. What was likely a sequencing artifact was a cluster of highly shared sequence variants.

Comment on this clone: Its antigen is unidentified.

Germline CDR1 reads MNHEY; CDR2 reads SMNVEV (reference sequence). This CDR3 spans 16 amino acids. V dropped 0 bases and J dropped 1 base, with 12 bases sitting between them. Vbeta (60) and Jbeta (13) primers were used in the PCR. Measured with immunoSEQ multiplex PCR; TCRdb has only the in-frame clones, and not every one. The table includes roughly 120,000 clones, over 65% detected once. This receptor was obtained from a woman aged 45-65 years in good health and CMV-seropositive. Input material: PBMCs. This sequence joins TRBV27 and TRBJ1-2, with a possible D match to TRBD1 (5 bases). This CDR3 is CASSLSGLSVNYGYTF. The CDR3 DNA reads TGTGCCAGCAGTTTATCGGGGCTTTCCGTTAACTATGGCTACACCTTC.